The sequence of this T cell receptor (beta chain) was determined in a study of blood T cell repertoires in COVID-19. Study-wide context: From the United States, Italy and Spain came samples of acute and convalescent COVID-19.

One Seattle source followed patients from active infection through their disease course. This CDR3 spans 15 amino acids. Germline CDR1 is LNHDA and CDR2 is SQIVND (reference sequence). Trimming took 5 bases from V and 2 from J; bases not matched to a gene: 3. Clones were sequenced by immunoSEQ multiplex PCR, and TCRdb holds only the in-frame ones, with some missing. The repertoire has around 60,000 clones, over 55% of them found once; the top ten carry around 4.8%. V gene TRBV19 combines with J gene TRBJ1-5; 10 bases map to TRBD1. This sequence originates from a woman in her 70s with COVID-19, enrolled during active disease. Sequences were obtained from peripheral blood. Here the CDR3 reads CASSGDRGGNQPQHF. The CDR3 DNA is TGTGCCAGTAGTGGGGACAGGGGCGGCAATCAGCCCCAGCATTTT.